Below, 31 T cell receptor beta chains from the same sample are listed, as sequenced in a study of OX40 agonist ivuxolimab in advanced cancers. Library prep was done by the immunoSEQ multiplex PCR assay. TCRdb mirrors the immuneACCESS table, restricted to in-frame sequences. Some clones are absent from its copies; in checked studies, under half trace to an unresolved V gene, and the reason for the others is unknown. Present in this sample are fewer than 40,000 clones, about 80% of which were seen just once. Around a tenth of the sample is held by the ten biggest clonotypes. Sequencing was performed on CD4+ or CD8+ T cells sorted from blood, taken in a trial of the OX40 agonist ivuxolimab. Source of these receptors: an adult with an advanced solid tumor such as melanoma, head and neck, liver or kidney cancer.

In nucleotides, the CDR3 is TGTGCCAGCAGCCCGAAGTGGGGAAGAGGGGATACGCAGTATTTT. This encodes CASSPKWGRGDTQYF. V and J are TRBV7-6 and TRBJ2-3; perhaps TRBD2 as D (5 bases). Trimming cost V 5 bases and J 6 bases, with 18 bases left between them. The germline gives CDR1 SGHVS, CDR2 FNYEAQ. There are 15 residues in the CDR3.

The CDR3 here is CASRDRGQNEQFF. CDR3 coding DNA: TGTGCCAGCAGAGACAGGGGGCAGAATGAGCAGTTCTTC. The chain employs TRBV6-5 and TRBJ2-1, with 10 bases lining up with TRBD1. The CDR3 has 13 residues. The ends lost 6 bases at V and 7 bases at J; junction bases unmatched: 3. CDR1 and CDR2 (germline): MNHEY, SVGAGI.

The rearrangement uses TRBV7-9 and TRBJ1-2; 7 nucleotides match TRBD1. V was clipped by 6 bases and J by 3 bases; unmatched bases: 16. This CDR3 is 17 amino acids long. Germline V CDR1 and CDR2: SEHNR, FQNEAQ (reference sequence). CDR3 residues: CASSPGTAEYYDYGYTF. Written as DNA, the CDR3 is TGTGCCAGCAGTCCCGGGACAGCGGAATATTATGACTATGGCTACACCTTC.

CDR3 region: CASSLQGDNSPLHF. DNA of the CDR3: TGCGCCAGCAGCTTACAGGGAGATAATTCACCCCTCCACTTT. V and J are TRBV5-1 and TRBJ1-6, with D possibly being TRBD1 (6 bases). The CDR3 has 14 residues. V was cut by 2 bases and J by 5 bases, with 8 bases left in between. Germline CDR1 and CDR2: SGHRS and YFSETQ.

The CDR3 loop reads CASSMSGTRDNQPQHF. CDR3 coding DNA: TGTGCCAGTAGTATGTCGGGGACCCGAGATAATCAGCCCCAGCATTTT. The V call is TRBV19, the J call TRBJ1-5; possible D gene TRBD1, 5 bases. Trimming removed 3 bases at V and 4 bases at J, with 16 bases between. Germline V gene data show CDR1 as LNHDA and CDR2 as SQIVND (reference sequence). CDR3 length equals 16 residues.

This clone has a handful of counts. The chain has TRBV6-5 and TRBJ2-5, with D unclear. Trimming took 6 bases from V and 0 from J, leaving 14 bases between them. The CDR3 sequence is 15 residues long. Germline CDR1 MNHEY, CDR2 SVGAGI. CDR3 in amino acids: CASSPTIYNQETQYF. Here the CDR3 DNA reads TGTGCCAGCAGCCCAACCATCTATAACCAAGAGACCCAGTACTTC.

This rearrangement joins TRBV29-1 to TRBJ2-7; D is possibly TRBD1 (5 bases). The CDR3 extends over 11 amino acids. Germline V gene data show CDR1 as SQVTM and CDR2 as ANQGSEA. V was shortened by 3 bases and J by 9 bases, with 12 bases between the two germline ends. The CDR3 region is CSVEGQGMQYF. DNA of the CDR3: TGCAGCGTTGAGGGGCAGGGAATGCAGTACTTC.

Notes on this clone: Other DNA sequences in this specimen translate into the identical CDR3. The chain couples TRBV4-1 to TRBJ1-1, with D unclear. The CDR3 covers 10 residues. Trimming took 5 bases from V and 8 from J, leaving 6 bases between them. Germline CDR1 is MGHRA and CDR2 is YSYEKL. The DNA for the CDR3 is TGCGCCAGCAGCAACGGGGAAGCTTTCTTT. Amino acid sequence: CASSNGEAFF.

The table lists this clone with a few counts. The chain couples TRBV11-2 to TRBJ2-7; no reliable D call. The CDR3 loop spans 11 amino acids. Trimming cost V 5 bases and J 6 bases, with 8 bases left between them. CDR1 is SGHAT, CDR2 FQNNGV, per germline. The CDR3 loop reads CASSPSGEQYF. The CDR3 DNA reads as TGTGCCAGCAGCCCCTCCGGCGAGCAGTACTTC.

CDR3 loop: CASSLGVTDTQYF. The DNA of the CDR3 is TGTGCCAGCAGCTTAGGGGTCACAGATACGCAGTATTTT. The V and J genes are TRBV7-7 and TRBJ2-3, with no clear D. CDR1 is SSHAT and CDR2 is FNYEAQ in the germline V gene (reference sequence). Trimming took off 1 base at V and 2 bases at J, with 4 bases between the two ends. The length of the CDR3 is 13 residues.

The chain combines TRBV15 with TRBJ2-1; TRBD2 agrees at 9 bases. The germline V gene has CDR1 LNHNV and CDR2 YYDKDF (reference sequence). V lost 5 bases and J lost 0; bases outside the gene matches: 5. This CDR3 comprises 16 residues. CDR3 sequence (DNA): TGTGCCACCAGCCTAGGTAGCGGGAGCTCCTACAATGAGCAGTTCTTC. It is translated as CATSLGSGSSYNEQFF.

This chain connects TRBV28 to TRBJ1-1; maybe TRBD1 (6 bases). CDR1 MDHEN and CDR2 SYDVKM come from the germline V gene. The CDR3 has 15 amino acids. Trimming cost V 5 bases and J 0 bases, with 13 bases left between them. The chain's CDR3 is CASSNRDTLNTEAFF. CDR3 coding DNA: TGTGCCAGCAGTAACCGGGACACGCTGAACACTGAAGCTTTCTTT.

This chain uses TRBV5-4 with TRBJ2-5; TRBD1 agrees at 9 bases. The J call is in doubt because the DNA end fits TRBJ2-7 better. This CDR3 has 14 residues. CDR1 SGHNT and CDR2 YYREEE come from the germline V gene (reference sequence). CDR3 sequence (DNA): TGTGCCAGCAGCCTTCGACAGGGGGCCTACGAGCAGTACTTC. Its protein is CASSLRQGAYEQYF.

J is TRBJ1-4 and V is TRBV5-4; TRBD1 might be the D (6 bases). V gave up 0 bases and J gave up 6 bases, with 12 bases separating them. Germline CDR1 SGHNT, CDR2 YYREEE (reference sequence). This CDR3 spans 15 amino acids. DNA of the CDR3: TGTGCCAGCAGCTTGGCAGGGAAGGGGGATGAAAAACTGTTTTTT. Encoded protein: CASSLAGKGDEKLFF.

This clone was detected only once. The chain has TRBV5-1 and TRBJ2-2; tentatively, D is TRBD1 (5 bases). The CDR3 is made up of 13 amino acids. Germline V gene data show CDR1 as SGHRS and CDR2 as YFSETQ. V was cut by 5 bases and J by 1 base, with 6 bases left in between. The CDR3 spells CASRQGNTGELFF. CDR3 DNA: TGCGCCAGCAGGCAGGGGAACACCGGGGAGCTGTTTTTT. Using reference TRBV5-1 and TRBJ2-2 for the parts outside the CDR3, the full variable domain is KAGVTQTPRYLIKTRGQQVTLSCSPISGHRSVSWYQQTPGQGLQFLFEYFSETQRNKGNFPGRFSGRQFSNSRSEMNVSTLELGDSALYLCASRQGNTGELFFGEGSRLTVL.

The chain uses TRBV28 and TRBJ1-2; 7 bases align to TRBD1. Germline lookup yields CDR1 MDHEN and CDR2 SYDVKM. V dropped 5 bases and J dropped 4; count of bases not matched to a gene: 16. The CDR3 totals 17 residues. The CDR3 sequence is CASSPWGRGIESYGYTF. As DNA, the CDR3 is TGTGCCAGCAGTCCTTGGGGCAGGGGGATCGAGAGCTATGGCTACACCTTC.

This clone has more than one count but fewer than ten. The chain is built from TRBV2 and TRBJ2-5; tentative D call: TRBD2 (6 bases). The CDR3 extends over 14 amino acids. Germline values: CDR1 SNHLY, CDR2 FYNNEI. Deletions cut 2 bases from V and 3 bases from J, with 10 bases between. CDR3 region: CASSESRGKETQYF. CDR3 nucleotides: TGTGCCAGCAGTGAATCACGGGGGAAAGAGACCCAGTACTTC.

The gene calls are TRBV27 and TRBJ2-1, with 7 nucleotides matching TRBD2. V was clipped by 0 bases and J by 4 bases; unmatched bases: 6. This CDR3 spans 16 amino acids. In germline, CDR1 is MNHEY, CDR2 SMNVEV (reference sequence). CDR3 nucleotide sequence: TGTGCCAGCAGTTTATCAGGTAGCGGGCGATACAATGAGCAGTTCTTC. Its translation: CASSLSGSGRYNEQFF.

V and J are TRBV15 and TRBJ1-1, with TRBD1 matching over 7 bases. CDR1 and CDR2 (germline): LNHNV, YYDKDF (reference sequence). There are 16 residues in the CDR3. Unmatched junction bases numbered 9, after V lost 5 bases and J lost 0 bases. The CDR3 loop is CATSGVPGQLNTEAFF. CDR3 coding DNA: TGTGCCACCAGCGGAGTCCCGGGACAGCTGAACACTGAAGCTTTCTTT.

This clone showed up just once. The chain uses TRBV11-2 and TRBJ2-2, with 8 bases lining up with TRBD2. The CDR3 covers 18 residues. V shed 2 bases and J 0 bases; nucleotides not matched to a gene: 8. Germline CDR1 and CDR2: SGHAT and FQNNGV. The CDR3 DNA reads as TGTGCCAGCAGCTTACGAGCGGGGGCATTATCGAACACCGGGGAGCTGTTTTTT. Translating it yields CASSLRAGALSNTGELFF.

Here the CDR3 DNA reads TGTGCCAGCAGCGTAGGGGGACAGGGGGCTAACTATGGCTACACCTTC. Translation gives CASSVGGQGANYGYTF. This chain links TRBV9 with TRBJ1-2; 11 bases are shared with TRBD1. CDR3 length: 16 amino acids. Germline lookup yields CDR1 SGDLS and CDR2 YYNGEE. The V gene end was trimmed by 0 bases and the J gene end by 0 bases; junction bases not matched to a gene: 1.

The chain is built from TRBV5-1 and TRBJ2-1; 9 nucleotides align to TRBD2. This CDR3 has 14 amino acids. After removal of 3 bases from V and 3 bases from J, the junction contained 1 base not matched to a gene. CDR1 is SGHRS and CDR2 is YFSETQ in the germline V gene. This CDR3 reads CASSSSGVYNEQFF. CDR3 coding DNA: TGCGCCAGCAGCTCTAGCGGGGTCTACAATGAGCAGTTCTTC.

The chain joins TRBV5-4 to TRBJ1-4; D ambiguous. The CDR3 is made up of 15 amino acids. The germline V gene encodes CDR1 SGHNT and CDR2 YYREEE (reference sequence). The V end lost 4 bases, the J end lost 5 bases, and 15 bases lay between the germline ends. For the CDR3, the DNA is TGTGCCAGCAGCGAGGGCTCCACCTGGAATGAAAAACTGTTTTTT. Its translation: CASSEGSTWNEKLFF. The full variable domain, its missing parts supplied by reference TRBV5-4 and TRBJ1-4, is ETGVTQSPTHLIKTRGQQVTLRCSSQSGHNTVSWYQQALGQGPQFIFQYYREEENGRGNFPPRFSGLQFPNYSSELNVNALELDDSALYLCASSEGSTWNEKLFFGSGTQLSVL.

This chain joins TRBV4-1 and TRBJ1-5; TRBD1 agrees at 9 bases. Germline V gives CDR1 MGHRA, CDR2 YSYEKL. This CDR3 has 16 residues. With 4 bases clipped from V and 3 bases from J, the junction kept 7 bases outside the gene matches. The CDR3 loop reads CASSLPGTGNNQPQHF. The CDR3 bases are TGCGCCAGCAGCCTCCCCGGGACAGGGAACAATCAGCCCCAGCATTTT.

The chain is built from TRBV6-1 and TRBJ2-5; 9 nucleotides match TRBD1. This CDR3 has 13 amino acids. Trimming took 7 bases from V and 5 from J; bases not matched to a gene: 5. Germline CDR1 is MNHNS and CDR2 is SASEGT. For the CDR3, the DNA is TGTGCCAGCAAGGACAGGGGAAGGGAGACCCAGTACTTC. It yields the protein CASKDRGRETQYF.

The CDR3 DNA sequence: TGTGCCAGCAGTGCGGCGGGCCCTCTCAATCAGCCCCAGCATTTT. This gives the protein CASSAAGPLNQPQHF. The gene calls are TRBV25-1 and TRBJ1-5, with D unclear. Germline V gene sequence: CDR1 MGHDK, CDR2 SYGVNS. Trimming removed 4 bases at V and 3 bases at J, with 13 bases between. This CDR3 is built from 15 residues.

The gene calls are TRBV6-6 and TRBJ2-1; 7 bases align to TRBD2. V was pared by 4 bases and J by 9 bases, with 6 bases of the junction left unmatched. CDR1 and CDR2 (germline): MNHNY, SVGAGI (reference sequence). The CDR3 totals 13 residues. The CDR3 loop reads CASSSGGRSEQFF. CDR3 nucleotide sequence: TGTGCCAGCAGTTCGGGCGGGAGAAGTGAGCAGTTCTTC.

This chain connects TRBV11-3 to TRBJ2-7; 9 bases agree with TRBD1. Germline CDR1 is SGHNT and CDR2 is YENEEA. Losses at the gene ends were 1 base for V and 2 bases for J; bases not matched to a gene: 3. The CDR3 spans 15 residues. CDR3 coding DNA: TGTGCCAGCAGCTTAGTCGACAGGGGGGCCTACGAGCAGTACTTC. Translation: CASSLVDRGAYEQYF.

The CDR3 reads CASSTQTLSYEQYF. As DNA, the CDR3 is TGTGCCAGCAGTACACAGACCCTCTCCTACGAGCAGTACTTC. J is TRBJ2-7 and V is TRBV28; D not resolved. Germline values: CDR1 MDHEN, CDR2 SYDVKM. Trimming left V 5 bases short and J 0 bases short, with 11 bases between. The CDR3 is 14 amino acids.

The rearrangement joins TRBV28 to TRBJ2-4; TRBD2 aligns across 11 bases. This CDR3 is built from 17 residues. Trimming took 2 bases from V and 8 from J; bases not matched to a gene: 11. Germline V lookup: CDR1 MDHEN, CDR2 SYDVKM. CDR3 nucleotide sequence: TGTGCCAGCAGTTTAACTAGCGGGGGTAATGGAAAGGACATTCAGTACTTC. Its translation is CASSLTSGGNGKDIQYF.

The V and J genes are TRBV7-3 and TRBJ2-3; 10 nucleotides align to TRBD2. Germline lookup yields CDR1 SGHTA and CDR2 FQGTGA. This CDR3 comprises 15 residues. The junction had 7 bases not matched to a gene; V was cut back by 5 bases and J by 5 bases. The DNA for the CDR3 is TGTGCCAGCAGCGCAGCGGGGGGGCCGGGAGATACGCAGTATTTT. Translating gives CASSAAGGPGDTQYF.